This T cell receptor beta chain was identified in a study of blood T cell repertoires in COVID-19. In the study overall: Sites in the United States, Italy and Spain provided acute and convalescent COVID-19 samples.

Germline V CDR1 and CDR2: SGHTA, FQGTGA. The CDR3 runs to 15 residues. V lost 1 base and J lost 2, with 12 bases in between. Original processing notes: Estimated nucleated cell counts came from reference gene primer amplification. Measured with immunoSEQ multiplex PCR; TCRdb has only the in-frame clones, and not every one. V and J calls plus clone size are reproduced from that table; the DNA served to infer D and trimming. The sample includes roughly 20,000 clones, roughly nine tenths of them seen just once. Sequencing used peripheral blood. The V and J genes are TRBV7-3 and TRBJ2-7; perhaps TRBD2 as D (6 bases). This TCR was sampled from a human donor in a cohort sampled during active COVID-19. The CDR3 loop is CASSLMGGAAYEQYF. CDR3 DNA: TGTGCCAGCAGCTTAATGGGGGGAGCGGCCTACGAGCAGTACTTC.